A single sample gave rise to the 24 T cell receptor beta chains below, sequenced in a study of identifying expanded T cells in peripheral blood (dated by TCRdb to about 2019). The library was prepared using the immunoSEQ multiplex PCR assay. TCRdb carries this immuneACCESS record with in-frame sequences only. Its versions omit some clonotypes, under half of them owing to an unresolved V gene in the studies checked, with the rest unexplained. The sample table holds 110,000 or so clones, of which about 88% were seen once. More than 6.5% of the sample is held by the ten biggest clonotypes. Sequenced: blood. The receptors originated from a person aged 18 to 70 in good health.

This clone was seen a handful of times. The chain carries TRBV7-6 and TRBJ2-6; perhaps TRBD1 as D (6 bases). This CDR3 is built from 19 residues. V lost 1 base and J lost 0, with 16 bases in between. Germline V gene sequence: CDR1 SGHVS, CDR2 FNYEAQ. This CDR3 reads CASSLVGQSLNSGANVLTF. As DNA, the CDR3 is TGTGCCAGCAGCTTAGTAGGACAGTCGCTAAACTCTGGGGCCAACGTCCTGACTTTC.

The CDR3 reads CAISEEGDGNQPQHF. The DNA for the CDR3 is TGTGCCATCAGTGAAGAGGGGGATGGCAATCAGCCCCAGCATTTT. The rearrangement joins TRBV10-3 to TRBJ1-5, with D maybe TRBD1 (6 bases). Per germline, CDR1 ENHRY and CDR2 SYGVKD. This CDR3 is 15 amino acids long. Trimming removed 3 bases at V and 2 bases at J, with 11 bases between.

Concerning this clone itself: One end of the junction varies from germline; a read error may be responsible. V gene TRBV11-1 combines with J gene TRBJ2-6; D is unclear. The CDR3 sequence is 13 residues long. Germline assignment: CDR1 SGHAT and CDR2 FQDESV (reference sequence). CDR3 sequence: CASSLAGANVLTF. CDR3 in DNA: TGTGCCAGCAGCCTAGCTGGGGCCAACGTCCTGACTTTC.

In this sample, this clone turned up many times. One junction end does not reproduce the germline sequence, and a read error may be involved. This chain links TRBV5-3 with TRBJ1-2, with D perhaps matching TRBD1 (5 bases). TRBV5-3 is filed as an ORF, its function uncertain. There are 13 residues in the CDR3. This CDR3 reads CASSFGHHEGYTF. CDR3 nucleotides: TGTGCCAGCAGCTTTGGACACCATGAAGGCTACACCTTC.

DNA for the CDR3: TGCGCCAGCAGCGGATCCAGGGGTGGCAGCACTGAAGCTTTCTTT. Its protein is CASSGSRGGSTEAFF. J is TRBJ1-1 and V is TRBV5-1; D may be TRBD1 (6 bases). V was cut by 4 bases and J by 4 bases, with 17 bases left in between. This CDR3 comprises 15 residues. CDR1 and CDR2 from the germline V gene are SGHRS and YFSETQ.

The CDR3 here is CASSLSKANTEAFF. The CDR3 nucleotides read TGTGCCAGCAGCCTCTCCAAAGCCAACACTGAAGCTTTCTTT. The chain combines TRBV7-3 with TRBJ1-1; D is unresolved. The length of the CDR3 is 14 residues. Germline V gene lookup returns CDR1 SGHTA and CDR2 FQGTGA. Trimming left V 5 bases short and J 2 bases short, with 12 bases between.

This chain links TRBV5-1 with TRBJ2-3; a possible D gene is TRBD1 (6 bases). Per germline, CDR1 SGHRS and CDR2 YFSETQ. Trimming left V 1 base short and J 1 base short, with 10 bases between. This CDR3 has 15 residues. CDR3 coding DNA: TGCGCCAGCAGCTTGTTCGAGGGGGGCACAGATACGCAGTATTTT. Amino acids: CASSLFEGGTDTQYF. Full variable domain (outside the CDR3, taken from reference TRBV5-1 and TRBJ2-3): KAGVTQTPRYLIKTRGQQVTLSCSPISGHRSVSWYQQTPGQGLQFLFEYFSETQRNKGNFPGRFSGRQFSNSRSEMNVSTLELGDSALYLCASSLFEGGTDTQYFGPGTRLTVL.

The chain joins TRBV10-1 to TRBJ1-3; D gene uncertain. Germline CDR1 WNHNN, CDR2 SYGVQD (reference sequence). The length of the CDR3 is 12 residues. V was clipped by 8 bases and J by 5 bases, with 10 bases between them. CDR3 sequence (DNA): TGCGCCAGCCCAACCGAACGAAACACCATATATTTT. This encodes CASPTERNTIYF.

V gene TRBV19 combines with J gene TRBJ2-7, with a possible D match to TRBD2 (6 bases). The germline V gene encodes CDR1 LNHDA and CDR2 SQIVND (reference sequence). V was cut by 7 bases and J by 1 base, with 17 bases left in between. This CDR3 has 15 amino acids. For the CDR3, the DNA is TGTGCCAGTACCCCGGATGGGGGGTCATCCTACGAGCAGTACTTC. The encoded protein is CASTPDGGSSYEQYF. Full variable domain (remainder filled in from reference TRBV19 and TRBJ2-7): DGGITQSPKYLFRKEGQNVTLSCEQNLNHDAMYWYRQDPGQGLRLIYYSQIVNDFQKGDIAEGYSVSREKKESFPLTVTSAQKNPTAFYLCASTPDGGSSYEQYFGPGTRLTVT.

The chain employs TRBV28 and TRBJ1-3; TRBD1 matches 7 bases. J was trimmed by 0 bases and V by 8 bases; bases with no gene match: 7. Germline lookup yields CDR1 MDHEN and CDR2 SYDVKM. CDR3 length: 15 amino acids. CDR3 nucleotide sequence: TGTGCCAGCGAAACTGGGACAGCCTCTGGAAACACCATATATTTT. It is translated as CASETGTASGNTIYF.

CDR3 nucleotide sequence: TGTGCTAGTGGTTTCGGCCACGTCCAGGCCTTAACTACCAACTATGGCTACACCTTC. Protein sequence: CASGFGHVQALTTNYGYTF. The chain has TRBV12-5 and TRBJ1-2, with D uncertain. V was trimmed by 3 bases and J by 2 bases, leaving 25 bases between them. The length of the CDR3 is 19 residues. Germline assignment: CDR1 LGHNT and CDR2 FRNRAP.

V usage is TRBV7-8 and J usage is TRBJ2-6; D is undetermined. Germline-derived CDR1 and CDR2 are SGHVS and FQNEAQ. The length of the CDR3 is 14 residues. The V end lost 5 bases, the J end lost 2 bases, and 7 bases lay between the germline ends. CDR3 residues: CASSRMPGANVLTF. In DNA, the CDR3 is TGTGCCAGCAGCAGGATGCCTGGGGCCAACGTCCTGACTTTC.

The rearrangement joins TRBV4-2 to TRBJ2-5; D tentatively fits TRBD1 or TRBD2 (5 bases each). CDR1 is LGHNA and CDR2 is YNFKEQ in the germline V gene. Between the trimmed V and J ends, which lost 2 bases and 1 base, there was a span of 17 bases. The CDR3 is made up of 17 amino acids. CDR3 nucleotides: TGTGCCAGCAGCCAAACCGGGAAGGGGCCTTCCCAAGAGACCCAGTACTTC. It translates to CASSQTGKGPSQETQYF.

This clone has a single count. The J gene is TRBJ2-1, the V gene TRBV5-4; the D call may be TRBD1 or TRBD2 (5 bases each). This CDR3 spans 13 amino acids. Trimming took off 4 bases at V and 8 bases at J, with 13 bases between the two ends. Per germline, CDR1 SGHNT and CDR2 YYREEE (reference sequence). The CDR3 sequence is CASSPGLGYEQFF. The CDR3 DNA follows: TGTGCCAGCAGCCCGGGGCTTGGTTATGAGCAGTTCTTC.

The chain's CDR3 is CASSETSSRGTQYF. The CDR3 region has the DNA TGTGCCAGCAGTGAGACTAGCAGCCGGGGTACGCAGTATTTT. The chain uses TRBV6-4 and TRBJ2-3; 7 positions match TRBD2. Germline CDR1 is MRHNA and CDR2 is SNTAGT. The length of the CDR3 is 14 residues. J lost 8 bases, V lost 3 bases, and 8 bases had no gene match.

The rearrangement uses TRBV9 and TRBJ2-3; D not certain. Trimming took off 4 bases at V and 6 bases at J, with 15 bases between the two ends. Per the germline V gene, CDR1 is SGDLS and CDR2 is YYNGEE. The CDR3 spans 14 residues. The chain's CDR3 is CASSPQNLRDTQYF. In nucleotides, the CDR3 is TGTGCCAGCAGCCCACAGAACCTTAGGGATACGCAGTATTTT.

The chain's CDR3 is CASSGTSGRETQYF. In DNA form, the CDR3 reads TGTGCCAGCAGCGGAACTAGCGGTCGGGAGACCCAGTACTTC. The chain has TRBV9 and TRBJ2-5, with TRBD2 matching over 8 bases. This CDR3 contains 14 residues. With V trimmed by 3 bases and J by 5 bases, 6 bases remained unmatched. Germline-derived CDR1 and CDR2 are SGDLS and YYNGEE. The whole variable domain, remainder taken from reference TRBV9 and TRBJ2-5, is DSGVTQTPKHLITATGQRVTLRCSPRSGDLSVYWYQQSLDQGLQFLIQYYNGEERAKGNILERFSAQQFPDLHSELNLSSLELGDSALYFCASSGTSGRETQYFGPGTRLLVL.

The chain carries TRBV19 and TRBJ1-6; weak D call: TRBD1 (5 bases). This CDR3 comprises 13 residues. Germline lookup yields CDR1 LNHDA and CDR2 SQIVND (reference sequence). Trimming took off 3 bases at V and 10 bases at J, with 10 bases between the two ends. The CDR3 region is CASSISGESPLHF. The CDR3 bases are TGTGCCAGTAGTATCTCGGGGGAATCACCCCTCCACTTT.

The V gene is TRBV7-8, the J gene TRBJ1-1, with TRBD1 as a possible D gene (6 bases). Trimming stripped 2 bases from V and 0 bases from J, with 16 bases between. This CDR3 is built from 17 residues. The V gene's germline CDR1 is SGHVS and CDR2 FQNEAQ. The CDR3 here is CASSLLDRLTMNTEAFF. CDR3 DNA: TGTGCCAGCAGCTTATTGGACAGACTAACCATGAACACTGAAGCTTTCTTT.

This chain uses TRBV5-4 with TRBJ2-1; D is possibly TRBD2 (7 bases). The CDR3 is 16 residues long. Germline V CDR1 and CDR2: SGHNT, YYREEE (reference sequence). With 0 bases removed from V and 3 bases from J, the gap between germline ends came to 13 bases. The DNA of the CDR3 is TGTGCCAGCAGCTTGGGGGCCGGGGGGCGCTACAATGAGCAGTTCTTC. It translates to CASSLGAGGRYNEQFF.

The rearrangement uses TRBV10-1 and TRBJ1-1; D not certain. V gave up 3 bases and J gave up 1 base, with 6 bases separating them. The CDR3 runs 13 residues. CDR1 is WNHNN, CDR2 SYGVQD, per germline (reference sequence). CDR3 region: CASSDYRNTEAFF. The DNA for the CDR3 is TGCGCCAGCAGTGATTACAGGAACACTGAAGCTTTCTTT.

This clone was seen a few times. The DNA for the CDR3 is TGTGCCAGCAACGTGGGGGGAACTTACGAGCAGTACTTC. This sequence encodes CASNVGGTYEQYF. The chain employs TRBV7-9 and TRBJ2-7; D possibly corresponds to TRBD2 (6 bases). V was pared by 7 bases and J by 4 bases, with 14 bases between. CDR1 is SEHNR, CDR2 FQNEAQ, per germline (reference sequence). The CDR3 totals 13 residues.

CDR3 residues: CASSQDGTGGGYTF. CDR3 nucleotide sequence: TGTGCCAGCAGCCAGGACGGGACAGGGGGAGGCTACACCTTC. The chain combines TRBV4-2 with TRBJ1-2, with 11 bases lining up with TRBD1. Germline-derived CDR1 and CDR2 are LGHNA and YNFKEQ. Germline trimming cut 3 bases from V and 8 bases from J; bases unmatched to any gene: 5. This CDR3 is built from 14 residues.

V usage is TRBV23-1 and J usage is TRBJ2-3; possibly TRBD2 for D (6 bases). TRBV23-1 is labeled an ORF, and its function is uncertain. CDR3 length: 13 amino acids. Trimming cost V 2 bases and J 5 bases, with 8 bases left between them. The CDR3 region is CASSQQGGDTQYF. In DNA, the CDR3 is TGCGCCAGCAGTCAACAGGGAGGAGATACGCAGTATTTT.